The clone carrying this T cell receptor (beta chain) was picked up a small number of times. What it recognizes is unknown. The read ends 3 residues early relative to the CDR3; the germline J gene fills the gap. Aged about 9 to 64 years, CVID subjects averaged about 40 years old. This record comes from a study of T cell clonality in common variable immunodeficiency. General study points: Common variable immunodeficiency TCR beta sequences reportedly had fewer deletions and N-nucleotide insertions. Shared TCRbeta clones were fewer between CVID subjects than controls.

TCRdb keeps only in-frame clones here, not all; method: immunoSEQ multiplex PCR. The sample has 20,000 or so clones, none seen only once; the top ten hold roughly 2.5%. The junction had 6 bases not matched to a gene; V was cut back by 6 bases and J by 8 bases. In germline, CDR1 is SNHLY, CDR2 FYNNEI. The CDR3 length is 14 residues. The chain employs TRBV2 and TRBJ2-1, with 11 bases matching TRBD2. Specimen: peripheral blood mononuclear cells. This TCR was sampled from a human donor with common variable immunodeficiency. Here the CDR3 reads CASSPTSGTHEQFF. The part of the CDR3 DNA that was read is TGTGCCAGCAGCCCGACTAGCGGGACCCATGAG.